Shown below are 15 T cell receptor beta chains from a single sample sequenced in a study of T cells in pancreatic ductal adenocarcinoma. Surgery without prior neoadjuvant therapy was the treatment of the selected pancreatic ductal adenocarcinoma patients. Repertoires were generated with immunoSEQ multiplex PCR, while TCRdb's copy carries only in-frame clones and drops some. The sample consists of roughly 100,000 clones, 90% to 95% of them appearing once. The specimen was PBMCs. Every receptor here comes from a human donor with pancreatic ductal adenocarcinoma.

The V gene is TRBV2, the J gene TRBJ2-1; possible D gene TRBD2, 6 bases. The CDR3 is 12 residues long. Trimming cost V 5 bases and J 8 bases, with 10 bases left between them. Germline V gene data show CDR1 as SNHLY and CDR2 as FYNNEI. The CDR3 region is CASSRDSHEQFF. As DNA, the CDR3 is TGTGCCAGCAGTCGGGACTCCCATGAGCAGTTCTTC.

The V call is TRBV10-3, the J call TRBJ2-1; D gene ambiguous. CDR3 length: 13 amino acids. The V and J ends lost 4 bases and 8 bases respectively, with 12 bases between them. Germline values: CDR1 ENHRY, CDR2 SYGVKD. CDR3 in amino acids: CAISVERSHEQFF. CDR3 coding DNA: TGTGCCATCAGTGTCGAGCGTTCGCATGAGCAGTTCTTC.

The chain uses TRBV29-1 and TRBJ2-7; 9 bases agree with TRBD1. J gave up 2 bases and V 3 bases, and 8 bases lay outside the gene matches. CDR3 length equals 15 residues. Germline V gene lookup returns CDR1 SQVTM and CDR2 ANQGSEA. The CDR3 coding sequence is TGCAGCGTTGACGCGGGTACAGGGGGCCCCTACGAGCAGTACTTC. As protein: CSVDAGTGGPYEQYF.

This chain joins TRBV4-1 and TRBJ2-5; 8 bases match TRBD2. V gave up 1 base and J gave up 5 bases; unmatched junction bases: 12. The germline V gene encodes CDR1 MGHRA and CDR2 YSYEKL. The CDR3 is 17 residues long. CDR3 in amino acids: CASSQASGGTSFETQYF. DNA of the CDR3: TGCGCCAGCAGCCAAGCGTCAGGCGGGACTAGTTTTGAGACCCAGTACTTC.

The rearrangement joins TRBV19 to TRBJ2-7; 9 bases are a match to TRBD1. V shed 4 bases, J shed 2 bases, and the junction held 3 bases outside the gene matches. The CDR3 covers 14 residues. From germline, CDR1 is LNHDA and CDR2 SQIVND (reference sequence). CDR3 loop: CASSRDRATYEQYF. The CDR3 nucleotides read TGTGCCAGTAGTAGGGACAGGGCGACCTACGAGCAGTACTTC.

This clone was detected a few times. This chain connects TRBV5-1 to TRBJ2-5; no clear D gene. Germline CDR1 SGHRS, CDR2 YFSETQ. Deletions cut 0 bases from V and 1 base from J, with 7 bases between. The CDR3 is 14 amino acids. CDR3 sequence (DNA): TGCGCCAGCAGCTTGGGAGTCGTCCAAGAGACCCAGTACTTC. This codes for CASSLGVVQETQYF.

The rearrangement uses TRBV29-1 and TRBJ2-2; D is perhaps TRBD2 (7 bases). The CDR3 sequence is 14 residues long. The V end lost 8 bases, the J end lost 6 bases, and 19 bases lay between the germline ends. Germline CDR1 and CDR2: SQVTM and ANQGSEA. The CDR3 nucleotides are TGCAGCCACTGGGGGGGCGGTGGGGCCGGGGAGCTGTTTTTT. Protein sequence: CSHWGGGGAGELFF.

The chain is built from TRBV2 and TRBJ2-7; maybe TRBD1 (5 bases). V was clipped by 5 bases and J by 3 bases, with 11 bases between them. The CDR3 is 13 residues long. The germline gives CDR1 SNHLY, CDR2 FYNNEI. CDR3 sequence reads: CASSSTVFYEQYF. The CDR3 DNA is TGTGCCAGCAGTTCGACAGTCTTCTACGAGCAGTACTTC.

The chain carries TRBV10-1 and TRBJ1-4; D not certain. Germline CDR1 WNHNN, CDR2 SYGVQD (reference sequence). Trimming took off 4 bases at V and 8 bases at J, with 14 bases between the two ends. The CDR3 extends over 14 amino acids. The chain's CDR3 is CASSVTRAGEKLFF. The CDR3 DNA is TGCGCCAGCAGTGTAACTAGAGCGGGGGAAAAACTGTTTTTT.

V is TRBV6-1 and J is TRBJ2-2, with D possibly matching TRBD2 (6 bases). The CDR3 contains 15 residues. In germline, CDR1 is MNHNS, CDR2 SASEGT. V was pared by 7 bases and J by 6 bases, with 18 bases between. The CDR3 sequence: CASTKGGAGAGELFF. DNA of the CDR3: TGTGCCAGCACTAAGGGCGGGGCCGGCGCCGGGGAGCTGTTTTTT.

The chain combines TRBV7-9 with TRBJ1-4; D remains ambiguous. The CDR3 covers 14 residues. Germline V lookup: CDR1 SEHNR, CDR2 FQNEAQ (reference sequence). V was cut by 0 bases and J by 8 bases, with 10 bases left in between. CDR3 in amino acids: CASSLARMKEKLFF. Here the CDR3 DNA reads TGTGCCAGCAGCTTAGCGCGAATGAAGGAAAAACTGTTTTTT.

The rearrangement joins TRBV6-6 to TRBJ2-3, with D unclear. The ends were cut back, 7 bases at V and 0 bases at J, with 5 bases in the middle. Germline assignment: CDR1 MNHNY and CDR2 SVGAGI (reference sequence). The CDR3 is 12 amino acids. The CDR3 region has the DNA TGTGCCAGCACTTCTAGCACAGATACGCAGTATTTT. As protein: CASTSSTDTQYF.

This rearrangement joins TRBV11-2 to TRBJ2-3; 11 bases match TRBD2. CDR1 is SGHAT and CDR2 is FQNNGV in the germline V gene. V was pared by 2 bases and J by 5 bases, with 3 bases of the junction left unmatched. There are 15 residues in the CDR3. CDR3 residues: CASSLQLAGVDTQYF. The CDR3 bases are TGTGCCAGCAGCTTACAACTAGCGGGAGTAGATACGCAGTATTTT.

The chain has TRBV28 and TRBJ2-2; D is uncertain. Germline CDR1 reads MDHEN; CDR2 reads SYDVKM. Trimming cost V 6 bases and J 2 bases, with 10 bases left between them. The CDR3 is 14 amino acids. CDR3 amino acids: CASRVSVNTGELFF. CDR3 coding DNA: TGTGCCAGCAGGGTATCGGTTAACACCGGGGAGCTGTTTTTT.

This clone was counted a single time. CDR3 in amino acids: CASSYSMNTEAFF. The CDR3 nucleotides read TGTGCCAGCAGCTACTCTATGAACACTGAAGCTTTCTTT. The chain uses TRBV7-8 and TRBJ1-1; D gene unclear. V was trimmed by 4 bases and J by 0 bases, leaving 6 bases between them. This CDR3 is built from 13 residues. Per germline, CDR1 SGHVS and CDR2 FQNEAQ. The whole variable domain, filled in from reference TRBV7-8 and TRBJ1-1, reads GAGVSQSPRYKVAKRGQDVALRCDPISGHVSLFWYQQALGQGPEFLTYFQNEAQLDKSGLPSDRFFAERPEGSVSTLKIQRTQQEDSAVYLCASSYSMNTEAFFGQGTRLTVV.